The present T cell receptor beta chain was sequenced within a study of T cell responses to AZD1222 COVID-19 vaccine. Germline assignment: CDR1 MGHRA and CDR2 YSYEKL. The CDR3 is 19 residues long. Germline trimming cut 8 bases from V and 1 base from J; bases unmatched to any gene: 23. Profiling relied on immunoSEQ multiplex PCR, and the TCRdb table lists in-frame clones only, not all of them. The repertoire includes fewer than 130,000 clones, around 90% of them detected once, and around 3.3% sits in the top ten. The chain couples TRBV4-1 to TRBJ2-7, with 7 bases aligning to TRBD1. The sequencing here drew on peripheral blood, taken on day 0 of AZD1222 vaccination. This receptor was taken from an adult in good health. The CDR3 sequence is CASARVPSRQGLWSYEQYF. The CDR3, as DNA: TGCGCCAGCGCACGGGTCCCCAGCAGACAGGGATTGTGGTCCTACGAGCAGTACTTC.